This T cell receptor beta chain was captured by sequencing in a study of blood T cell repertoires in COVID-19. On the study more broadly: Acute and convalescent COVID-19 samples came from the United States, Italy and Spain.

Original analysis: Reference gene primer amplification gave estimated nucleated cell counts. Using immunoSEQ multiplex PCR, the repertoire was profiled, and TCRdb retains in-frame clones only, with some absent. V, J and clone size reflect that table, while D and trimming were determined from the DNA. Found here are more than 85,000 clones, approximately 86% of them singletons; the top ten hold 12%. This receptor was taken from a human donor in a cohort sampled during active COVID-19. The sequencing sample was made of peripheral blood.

Here the CDR3 DNA reads TGTGCCAGCAGCTTAGTCCCGCAAGAGACCCAGTACTTC. Its translation: CASSLVPQETQYF. The V gene is TRBV7-2, the J gene TRBJ2-5; D unclear. V lost 1 base to trimming and J lost 2 bases, with 5 bases between them. This CDR3 spans 13 amino acids. Looked up from germline, CDR1 is SGHTA and CDR2 is FQGNSA.